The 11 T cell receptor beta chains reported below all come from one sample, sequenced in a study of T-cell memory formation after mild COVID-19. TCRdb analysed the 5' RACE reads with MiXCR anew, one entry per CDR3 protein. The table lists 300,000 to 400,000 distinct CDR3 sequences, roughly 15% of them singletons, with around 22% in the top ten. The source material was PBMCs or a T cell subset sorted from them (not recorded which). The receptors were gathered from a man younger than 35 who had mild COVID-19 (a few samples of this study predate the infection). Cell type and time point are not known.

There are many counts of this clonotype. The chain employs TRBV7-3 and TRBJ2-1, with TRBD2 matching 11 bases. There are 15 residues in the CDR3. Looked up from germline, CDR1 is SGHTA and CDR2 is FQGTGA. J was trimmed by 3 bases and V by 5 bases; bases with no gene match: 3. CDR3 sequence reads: CASSLLAGGYNEQFF. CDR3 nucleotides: TGTGCCAGCAGCCTCCTAGCGGGGGGCTACAATGAGCAGTTCTTC.

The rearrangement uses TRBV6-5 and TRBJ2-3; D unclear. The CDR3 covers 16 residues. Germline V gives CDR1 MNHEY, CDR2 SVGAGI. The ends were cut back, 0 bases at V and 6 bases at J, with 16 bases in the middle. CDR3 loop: CASSYSRRPPRDTQYF. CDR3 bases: TGTGCCAGCAGTTACTCGAGAAGGCCTCCTCGGGATACGCAGTATTTT.

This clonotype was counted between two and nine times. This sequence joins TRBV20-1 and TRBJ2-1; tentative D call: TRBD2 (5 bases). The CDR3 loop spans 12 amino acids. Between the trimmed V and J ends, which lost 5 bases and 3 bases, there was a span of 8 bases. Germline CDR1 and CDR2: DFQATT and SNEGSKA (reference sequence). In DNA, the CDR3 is TGCAGTGCTTCGGCGGGCTACAATGAGCAGTTCTTC. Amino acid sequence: CSASAGYNEQFF.

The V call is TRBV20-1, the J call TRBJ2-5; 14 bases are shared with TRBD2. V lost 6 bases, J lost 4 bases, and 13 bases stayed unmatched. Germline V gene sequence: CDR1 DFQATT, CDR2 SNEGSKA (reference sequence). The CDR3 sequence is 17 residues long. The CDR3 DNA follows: TGCAGTGCCTATCCTGTAGACGGGACTAGCGGGGGAGAGACCCAGTACTTC. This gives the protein CSAYPVDGTSGGETQYF.

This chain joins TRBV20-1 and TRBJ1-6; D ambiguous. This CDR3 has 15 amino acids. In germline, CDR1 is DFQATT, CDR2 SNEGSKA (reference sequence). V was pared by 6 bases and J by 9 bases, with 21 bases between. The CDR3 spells CSAVSFSEVGSPLHF. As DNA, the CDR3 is TGCAGTGCCGTATCATTTTCGGAAGTGGGTTCACCCCTCCACTTT.

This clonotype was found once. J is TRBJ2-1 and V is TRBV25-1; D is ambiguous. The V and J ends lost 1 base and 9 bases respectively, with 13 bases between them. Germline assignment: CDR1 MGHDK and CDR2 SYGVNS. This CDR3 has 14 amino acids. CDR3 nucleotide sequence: TGTGCCAGCAGTGAATTTCGCTCCGGCGTTGAGCAGTTCTTC. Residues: CASSEFRSGVEQFF.

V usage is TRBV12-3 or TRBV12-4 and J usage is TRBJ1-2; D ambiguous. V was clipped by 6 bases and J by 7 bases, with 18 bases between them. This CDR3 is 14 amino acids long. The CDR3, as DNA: TGTGCCAGCAGCTCCTTGGGTTTGGGTTTTGGCTACACCTTC. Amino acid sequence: CASSSLGLGFGYTF.

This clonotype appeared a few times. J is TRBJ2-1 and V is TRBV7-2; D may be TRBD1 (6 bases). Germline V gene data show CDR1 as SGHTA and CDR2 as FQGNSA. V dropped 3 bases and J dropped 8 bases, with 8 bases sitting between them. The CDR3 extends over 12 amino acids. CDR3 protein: CASSLGAYEQFF. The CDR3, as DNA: TGTGCCAGCAGCTTGGGGGCATATGAGCAGTTCTTC.

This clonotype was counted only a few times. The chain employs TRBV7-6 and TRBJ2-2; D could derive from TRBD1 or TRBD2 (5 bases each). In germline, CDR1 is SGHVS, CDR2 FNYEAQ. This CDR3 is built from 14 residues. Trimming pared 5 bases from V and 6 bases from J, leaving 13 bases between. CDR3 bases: TGTGCCAGCAGCCGCCCGGGACCGTCCGGGGAGCTGTTTTTT. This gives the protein CASSRPGPSGELFF. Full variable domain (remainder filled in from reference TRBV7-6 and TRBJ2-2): GAGVSQSPRYKVTKRGQDVALRCDPISGHVSLYWYRQALGQGPEFLTYFNYEAQQDKSGLPNDRFSAERPEGSISTLTIQRTEQRDSAMYRCASSRPGPSGELFFGEGSRLTVL.

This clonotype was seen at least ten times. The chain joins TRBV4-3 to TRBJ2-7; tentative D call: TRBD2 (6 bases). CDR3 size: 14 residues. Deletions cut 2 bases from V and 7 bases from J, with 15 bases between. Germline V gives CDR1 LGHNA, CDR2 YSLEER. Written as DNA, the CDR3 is TGCGCCAGCAGCCAAAGCAGTACCGCGGGGGAGCAGTACTTC. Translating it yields CASSQSSTAGEQYF.

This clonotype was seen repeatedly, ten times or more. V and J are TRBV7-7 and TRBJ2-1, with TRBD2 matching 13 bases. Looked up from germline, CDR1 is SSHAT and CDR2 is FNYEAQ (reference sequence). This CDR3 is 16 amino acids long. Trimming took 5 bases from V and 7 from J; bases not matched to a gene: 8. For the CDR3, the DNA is TGTGCCAGCAGCGCGGTACTAGCGGGGGGGCCGAATGAGCAGTTCTTC. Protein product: CASSAVLAGGPNEQFF.